This is a list of T cell receptor beta chains from one sample in a study of cytomegalovirus exposure and HLA in healthy donors. Libraries were prepared by immunoSEQ multiplex PCR; TCRdb keeps only in-frame clonotypes and omits some of them. This sample has around 90,000 clones, with about 80% found just once. Sequencing was carried out using PBMCs. These receptors were obtained from a man aged 25 to 45 in good health and CMV-seronegative. CDR3s include the opening cysteine and the closing phenylalanine or tryptophan. Fields, in order: clone size, D gene, V gene, J gene, CDR3 DNA, CDR3 protein. The D gene is left open where the match is weak. A clone size is listed for some rows: how often the clone was seen (once, few, many), or a class if it is expanded.

>NA|NA|TRBV4-2|TRBJ2-7
TGTGCCAGCAGCCAAGATCAGGGATTAGGGCAGTACTTC
CASSQDQGLGQYF
>few|NA|TRBV2|TRBJ2-3
TGTGCCAGCAGTGAGCTAGCAGATACGCAGTATTTT
CASSELADTQYF
>once|TRBD2|TRBV4-3|TRBJ2-1
TGCGCCAGCAGCCAAGATCTGGGGGGGGCCTACAATGAGCAGTTCTTC
CASSQDLGGAYNEQFF
>few|NA|TRBV6-5|TRBJ2-1
TGTGCCAGCAGGCCTAACATCGAGGGAAATGAGCAGTTCTTC
CASRPNIEGNEQFF
>few|NA|TRBV4-3|TRBJ2-3
TGCGCCAGCAGCCAATCGGTCTATACCGCAGGGAAGACAGATACGCAGTATTTT
CASSQSVYTAGKTDTQYF
>NA|TRBD1|TRBV27|TRBJ1-1
TGTGCCAGCAGTCCGCGGACAGGCCTAACTGAAGCTTTCTTT
CASSPRTGLTEAFF
>few|NA|TRBV6-8|TRBJ1-6
TGTGCCAGCAGTGCAGAACCAGGGGCAGGTAATTCACCCCTCCACTTT
CASSAEPGAGNSPLHF
>NA|TRBD1|TRBV6-6|TRBJ1-5
TGTGCCAGCAGATCAGGGACAGGTCCCAATCAGCCCCAGCATTTT
CASRSGTGPNQPQHF
>NA|TRBD1|TRBV4-3|TRBJ1-2
TGCGCCAGCAGCCATACGACAGGGCCTAACTATGGCTACACCTTC
CASSHTTGPNYGYTF
>NA|TRBD2|TRBV5-6|TRBJ2-3
TGTGCCAGCAGCTTCGGACTAGCGGGCGCGTTTGGCACAGATACGCAGTATTTT
CASSFGLAGAFGTDTQYF
>NA|TRBD1|TRBV5-1|TRBJ2-1
TGCGCCAGCAGCTCGGGACAGGGTAAAAGGAATGAGCAGTTCTTC
CASSSGQGKRNEQFF
>NA|TRBD1|TRBV7-2|TRBJ2-1
TGTGCCAGCAGCCGCTGGACAGGGGGAAATGAGCAGTTCTTC
CASSRWTGGNEQFF
>once|NA|TRBV7-2|TRBJ1-4
TGTGCCAGCAGCTTGGGGGCACTGGAAAAACTGTTTTTT
CASSLGALEKLFF
>once|TRBD2|TRBV5-1|TRBJ2-3
TGCGCCAGCAGCTTAAGTACTATAGCGGGGGGCACAGATACGCAGTATTTT
CASSLSTIAGGTDTQYF
>NA|TRBD1|TRBV9|TRBJ2-3
TGTGCCAGCAGCGTAGCTGTCGGACAGGGCGGCACAGATACGCAGTATTTT
CASSVAVGQGGTDTQYF
>NA|NA|TRBV7-9|TRBJ1-2
TGTGCCAGCAGCTTAGGGCAGAACTATGGCTACACCTTC
CASSLGQNYGYTF
>NA|TRBD1|TRBV7-7|TRBJ2-2
TGTGCCAGCAGTCAGGGGGCCGGGGAGCTGTTTTTT
CASSQGAGELFF
>NA|TRBD1|TRBV28|TRBJ2-3
TGTGCCAGCAGCCCGACAGGGGCAGGAGATACGCAGTATTTT
CASSPTGAGDTQYF
>NA|NA|TRBV2|TRBJ1-1
TGTGCCAGCACCCGAGACCGGGGGGTCGGCACTGAAGCTTTCTTT
CASTRDRGVGTEAFF
>NA|TRBD2|TRBV7-2|TRBJ2-1
TGTGCCAGCAGCTCGGGACTAGCGGGCGCGACGGGGAATGAGCAGTTCTTC
CASSSGLAGATGNEQFF
>NA|TRBD1|TRBV9|TRBJ2-1
TGTGCCAGCACCCGACAGGGGGCGAATGAGCAGTTCTTC
CASTRQGANEQFF
>NA|TRBD2|TRBV4-2|TRBJ2-1
TGTGCCAGCAGCCAAGATGGGACTAGCGGCTACAATGAGCAGTTCTTC
CASSQDGTSGYNEQFF
>NA|TRBD2|TRBV4-2|TRBJ2-1
TGTGCCAGCAGCCAAGAAGCGGGGGGACACTACAATGAGCAGTTCTTC
CASSQEAGGHYNEQFF
>NA|TRBD1|TRBV5-5|TRBJ1-1
TGTGCCAGCAGCTTGGCGACAGGGGGCGGTGAAGCTTTCTTT
CASSLATGGGEAFF
>NA|TRBD1|TRBV5-6|TRBJ2-7
TGTGCCAGCAGCTTGAGTGACAGGGGCTCCTACGAGCAGTACTTC
CASSLSDRGSYEQYF
>NA|NA|TRBV6-5|TRBJ2-5
TGTGCCAGCAGTTACACGAGGGCTCAGACCCAGTACTTC
CASSYTRAQTQYF
>NA|NA|TRBV18|TRBJ1-3
TGTGCCAGCTCACCATTGCCAGACTCTGGAAACACCATATATTTT
CASSPLPDSGNTIYF
>NA|TRBD1|TRBV5-6|TRBJ2-5
TGTGCCAGCAGCTCTTCGGGACAGCAAGAGACCCAGTACTTC
CASSSSGQQETQYF
>NA|NA|TRBV15|TRBJ1-5
TGTGCCACCAGCAGAGATTGGGTCGGGTCTCAGCCCCAGCATTTT
CATSRDWVGSQPQHF
>NA|NA|TRBV19|TRBJ1-2
TGTGCCAGTAGTTTAGGACAGCATGCCTATGGCTACACCTTC
CASSLGQHAYGYTF
>NA|TRBD1|TRBV7-9|TRBJ2-7
TGTGCCAGCAGCCCTAGACAGGGCTACGAGCAGTACTTC
CASSPRQGYEQYF
>NA|NA|TRBV7-8|TRBJ1-1
TGTGCCAGCAGCTTAGTTGGAGGGCAGCCTGGTGAAGCTTTCTTT
CASSLVGGQPGEAFF
>NA|TRBD2|TRBV9|TRBJ2-5
TGTGCCAGCAGCCCGCGGACTAGCGGGGCCTATAAAGAGACCCAGTACTTC
CASSPRTSGAYKETQYF
>NA|NA|TRBV19|TRBJ1-5
TGTGCCAGTAGTATTCGACAGCCAGCATTCTACAATCAGCCCCAGCATTTT
CASSIRQPAFYNQPQHF
>few|NA|TRBV4-2|TRBJ1-1
TGTGCCAGCAGCCAAGACCCTATACAGGTTGGGACTGAAGCTTTCTTT
CASSQDPIQVGTEAFF
>NA|TRBD2|TRBV11-3|TRBJ2-6
TGTGCCAGCTCCCGGGGGGGGTCCTCTGGGGCCAACGTCCTGACTTTC
CASSRGGSSGANVLTF
>NA|TRBD1|TRBV29-1|TRBJ1-4
TGCAGCGTAGGACAGGGAACTAATGAAAAACTGTTTTTT
CSVGQGTNEKLFF
>NA|NA|TRBV7-8|TRBJ1-5
TGTGCCAGCAGCTTAATTCACAGGGACGGGTTTAGCAATCAGCCCCAGCATTTT
CASSLIHRDGFSNQPQHF
>few|TRBD1|TRBV5-1|TRBJ2-1
TGCGCCAGCAGCATGGGACAGGCGGTCAATGAGCAGTTCTTC
CASSMGQAVNEQFF
>NA|TRBD2|TRBV25-1|TRBJ2-5
TGTGCCAGCAGCCAGTTGACTAGCGGGGGGGCAGAGACCCAGTACTTC
CASSQLTSGGAETQYF
>once|NA|TRBV18|TRBJ2-2
TGTGCCAGCTCAAAAGGACTAAACACCGGGGAGCTGTTTTTT
CASSKGLNTGELFF